This section outlines one TCR beta chain sequence together with its context. Its antigen is not known. The sample belongs to a study of T cells in tuberculosis. Looking at the study overall: T cells were selected with CD1B tetramers loaded with glucose monomycolate. The study, taken as a whole, reports: Active tuberculosis cases were adults; controls were adolescents.

Repertoires were generated with immunoSEQ multiplex PCR, while TCRdb's copy carries only in-frame clones and drops some. The profile shows fewer than 35,000 clones, around 86% of them singletons. Trimming took 4 bases from V and 0 from J, leaving 14 bases between them. The CDR3 loop spans 16 amino acids. Germline values: CDR1 SGDLS, CDR2 YYNGEE. Time point defined: new active TB diagnosis, blood taken before or within 7 days of starting treatment. Positive smear microscopy and/or M. tuberculosis culture confirmed active disease. Each clinical donor contributed on average approximately 90,000 T cells from unsorted cryopreserved PBMC.

The V call is TRBV9, the J call TRBJ2-1; possible D gene TRBD2, 6 bases. The material sequenced was PBMCs, taken at tuberculosis diagnosis. The TCR sequence derives from an adult with tuberculosis. DNA of the CDR3: TGTGCCAGCAGCCCCTACCCGGGGGTCTCCTACAATGAGCAGTTCTTC. It yields the protein CASSPYPGVSYNEQFF.